The entry below gives a single T cell receptor (beta chain) sequence along with its context. This clone's antigen is unknown. Base quality data are lacking; no much larger clone is found one base away. In the ophthalmopathy patients, disease was moderately to severely active, with a Clinical Activity Score of 3 or more, a NOSPECS grade of 4 or more, and a duration of less than 3 months. Any patient with an uncontrolled infection, another autoimmune disease, pregnancy or lactation was excluded. Clinical symptoms, serum thyroxine and TRAb, thyroid ultrasound, and orbital computed tomography formed the basis for the diagnoses. PBMCs were isolated from about 10 ml of fresh peripheral blood by Ficoll-Paque density gradient centrifugation. Total RNA was extracted using Trizol reagent, and RNA quality was assessed on an Agilent 2100 Bioanalyzer. This record belongs to a study of T cells in Graves' hyperthyroidism and ophthalmopathy (dated by TCRdb to the late 2010s). Study-level background: Peripheral blood was sampled at the time of initial diagnosis, prior to any treatment. Whether ophthalmopathy could be predicted prospectively was tested in an independent validation cohort made up of 18 to 20 hyperthyroidism patients plus 17 patients who later progressed to ophthalmopathy. To identify TCR V-J signatures that set the groups apart, the researchers used a discovery cohort of 95 to 100 patients, made up of approximately 43 with Graves' ophthalmopathy and 57 with stable Graves' hyperthyroidism. The paper reports TCR Vbeta CDR3 sequencing of roughly 140 peripheral blood samples: fewer than 50 ophthalmopathy, around 80 hyperthyroidism and around 17 progressor patients. Thyroid tissue and blood T-cell repertoires from about six Graves' hyperthyroidism patients were also compared in the study. The 90 to 100 discovery patients were randomly split 7:3 into training and test sets. Once sampling was done, hyperthyroidism patients were given methimazole at a starting dose of 30 mg daily, whereas ophthalmopathy patients were given high-dose intravenous methylprednisolone.

Amplification of TCR beta CDR3 regions was carried out from RNA transcripts. A first-round RT-PCR of the TCR CDR3 used the HTBI primer set with the Qiagen OneStep RT-PCR kit. The libraries were constructed in a second round of multiplex PCR and then size-selected and purified. Sequencing of the libraries was done on an Illumina HiSeq2000 using paired-end 100 bp reads. In the original analysis: SOAPnuke was used to process the raw data, with reads discarded if the reads contained adapters or uncalled bases, had a mean Phred below 15, or lacked an exact constant-primer or identifier match. High-quality paired reads were merged with COPE v1.2.5, and unique nucleotide sequences were defined as clonotypes. MiTCR v1.1 was used to align the clonotypes against IMGT TRBV, TRBD and TRBJ reference segments. The analysis included only V-J combinations with a frequency above 0.0001, which together covered roughly 99% of the repertoires. The TCS score was defined as F50 (clonal expansion) divided by E x V (chaos), with BLOSUM62-based TCRdist calculated between CDR3 peptides within each V-J. Welch's t-statistics and random forest reduced roughly 540 V-J features to 10 to 15, which were used in a naive Bayes classifier (R e1071). TCRdb ran its own pipeline on the public reads, namely fastp trimming at Q25 and MiXCR clone calling, and kept in-frame beta chains. Identical CDR3 proteins give one entry, which carries the most common genes and DNA. The authors' filters were not applied to this entry. The sample table records about 520,000 distinct CDR3 sequences; less than 25% of these occur just once. The top ten hold roughly 10% of the sample.

Summary of the overall study and its limitations: No statistical method was used to fix the sample size in advance, and group allocation was not hidden from the investigators. A model built on a 13 V-J signature distinguished ophthalmopathy from stable hyperthyroidism, reaching about 88% sensitivity and about 81% specificity in cross-validation and 80%/75% in testing. During validation, the model predicted progression to ophthalmopathy a median of about 5.9 months ahead of onset, with around 71% sensitivity and under 85% specificity. Most expanded thyroid clonotypes (frequency above 0.001) were also detected in blood, suggesting blood repertoires may reflect thyroid immune responses.

The sequence was collected from a woman in her 30s with Graves' ophthalmopathy. The sample taken for sequencing was blood.

The CDR3 corresponds to CASSDRTGKETQYF. The nucleotides are TGTGCCAGCAGTGACAGGACAGGGAAGGAGACCCAGTACTTC. The chain is assembled from TRBV6-1 and TRBJ2-5; TRBD1 aligns with 8 central bases. Looking up the germline V gene yields CDR1 MNHNS and CDR2 SASEGT. Trimming accounts for 3 bases at V and 5 bases at J, while the number of junction bases matched to no gene is 5. There are 14 amino acids in the CDR3, from cysteine to phenylalanine inclusive. Only the CDR3 DNA stays, 42 bases, in frame from base 1.